This TCR beta chain emerged from a study of blood T cell repertoires in COVID-19. Study information: The United States, Italy and Spain were the sources of the acute and convalescent COVID-19 samples. PBMCs, B-cell-depleted T cells, or T cells provided the cDNA or gDNA that made up the material.

Per the germline V gene, CDR1 is MNHNY and CDR2 is SVGAGI (reference sequence). Losses at the gene ends were 5 bases for V and 6 bases for J; bases not matched to a gene: 11. The CDR3 sequence is 15 residues long. Original processing methods: Reference gene primer amplification in the assay estimated nucleated cell counts. Sequenced by immunoSEQ multiplex PCR; TCRdb stores in-frame clones only, minus some. Clonal size and the V and J genes are those of that table, whereas D and trimming came from the DNA. The sample carries roughly 100,000 clones, approximately 91% recorded once. This clonotype was sampled from a human donor with active COVID-19. The donor label of this sample is uncertain. Sequencing was carried out using peripheral blood. This chain links TRBV6-6 with TRBJ1-2, with 8 bases fitting TRBD1. The CDR3 loop reads CASSRPGPGGDGYTF. The DNA for the CDR3 is TGTGCCAGCAGTCGTCCTGGCCCAGGGGGCGATGGCTACACCTTC.